The present T cell receptor beta chain was sequenced within a study of T-cell reconstitution after alpha-beta-depleted transplantation in children (TCRdb year 2016). Regarding the complete study: T-cell immune reconstitution after TCRalphabeta/CD19-depleted allogeneic hematopoietic cell transplantation in children was quantitatively tracked in the study by means of TCR repertoire profiling. The research as a whole found: Over the following months the frequencies of hyperexpanded clones went down, and after one year T-cell counts and TCRbeta diversity were mostly credited to newly produced T cells. The high TCRbeta diversity at day 60 in some patients was ascribed to recipient T cells and intrathymic progenitors that had survived conditioning. The apparently early recovery of alphabetaT-cell counts about two months after transplant reportedly depended on only several hundred rapidly expanded clones that came from non-depleted graft cells.

Worth noting for this clonotype: This clone's antigen is unknown. No much larger clone is present one base from it, and per-base qualities are unavailable.

Library preparation employed PCR. Sequencing was carried out with an Illumina HiSeq 2500. TCR library preparation used molecular barcoding, with unique molecular identifiers applied to normalize quantification of the TCRbeta repertoire. TCRdb reprocessing: public reads trimmed at Q25 with fastp, clones called with MiXCR, in-frame beta chains kept. A single entry per CDR3 protein holds the most common genes and DNA from its merged rows. Here the sample has about 98,000 distinct CDR3 sequences; less than 25% occur a single time. The leading ten clones occupy about 22% of the sample. Germline trimming: 6 bases from V, 3 bases from J; junction bases outside gene matches: 15. Its CDR3 holds 17 amino acids, cysteine through phenylalanine. The entry retains the CDR3 DNA only, 51 bases that are in frame from base 1. Sequences DFQATT (CDR1) and SNEGSKA (CDR2) are obtained from the germline V gene (reference sequence).

The sample's treatment or condition label, decoded: allogeneic hematopoietic cell transplantation with graft depleted of TCRalphabeta T cells and CD19 B cells. The children who served as transplant recipients had been given grafts of TCRalphabeta/CD19-depleted allogeneic hematopoietic cells. This receptor chain uses TRBV20-1 and TRBJ2-3; 10 junctional bases match TRBD2. The TCR originated in a boy under 10 years old with acute lymphoblastic leukemia, due to receive a stem cell transplant. The sequencing used PBMCs, collected before TCRalphabeta/CD19-depleted stem cell transplant. The DNA reads as follows: TGCAGTGCGCCCGAGCACCTAGCGGGAGTTAATACAGATACGCAGTATTTT. Its protein is CSAPEHLAGVNTDTQYF.